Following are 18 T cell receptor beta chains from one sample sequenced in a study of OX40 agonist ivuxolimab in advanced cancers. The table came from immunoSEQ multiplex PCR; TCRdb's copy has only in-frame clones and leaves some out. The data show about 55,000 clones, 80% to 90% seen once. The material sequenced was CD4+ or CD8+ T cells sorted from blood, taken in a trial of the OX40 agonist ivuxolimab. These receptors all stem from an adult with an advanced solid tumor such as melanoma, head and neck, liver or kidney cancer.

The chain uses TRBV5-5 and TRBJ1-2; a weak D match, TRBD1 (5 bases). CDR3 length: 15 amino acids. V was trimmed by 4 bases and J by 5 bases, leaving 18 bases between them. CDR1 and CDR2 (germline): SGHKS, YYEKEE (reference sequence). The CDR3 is CASSPGATGSYGYTF. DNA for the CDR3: TGTGCCAGCAGCCCCGGGGCCACTGGTTCTTATGGCTACACCTTC.

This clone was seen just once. CDR3 nucleotide sequence: TGTGCCAGCAGCCCGGGACTTGAAGCTTTCTTT. Protein: CASSPGLEAFF. This chain links TRBV28 with TRBJ1-1, with D possibly being TRBD1 (5 bases). Trimming stripped 6 bases from V and 7 bases from J, with 9 bases between. Germline CDR1 MDHEN, CDR2 SYDVKM. The CDR3 totals 11 residues.

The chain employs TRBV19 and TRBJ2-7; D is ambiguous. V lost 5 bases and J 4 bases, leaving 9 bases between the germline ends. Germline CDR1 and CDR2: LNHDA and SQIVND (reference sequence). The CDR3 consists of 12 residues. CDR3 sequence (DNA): TGTGCCAGTAGTTCGGAAAGATACGAGCAGTACTTC. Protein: CASSSERYEQYF. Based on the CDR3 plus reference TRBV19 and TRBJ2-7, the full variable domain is DGGITQSPKYLFRKEGQNVTLSCEQNLNHDAMYWYRQDPGQGLRLIYYSQIVNDFQKGDIAEGYSVSREKKESFPLTVTSAQKNPTAFYLCASSSERYEQYFGPGTRLTVT.

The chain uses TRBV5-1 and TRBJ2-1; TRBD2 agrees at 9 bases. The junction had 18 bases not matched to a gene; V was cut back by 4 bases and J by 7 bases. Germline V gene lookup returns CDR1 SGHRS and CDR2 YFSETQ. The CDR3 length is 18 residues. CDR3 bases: TGCGCCAGCAGCGATAACCCTTTAGCGGGAGACTTAGGGAATGAGCAGTTCTTC. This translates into CASSDNPLAGDLGNEQFF.

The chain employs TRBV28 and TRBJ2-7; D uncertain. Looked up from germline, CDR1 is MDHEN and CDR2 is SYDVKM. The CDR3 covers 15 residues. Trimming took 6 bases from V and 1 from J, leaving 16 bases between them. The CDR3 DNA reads TGTGCCAGCAGACCTCAGGAACGTGGGTCCTACGAGCAGTACTTC. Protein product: CASRPQERGSYEQYF.

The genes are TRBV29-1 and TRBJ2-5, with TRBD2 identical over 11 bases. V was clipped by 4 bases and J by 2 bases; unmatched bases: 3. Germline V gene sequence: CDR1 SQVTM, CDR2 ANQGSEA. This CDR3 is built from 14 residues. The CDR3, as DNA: TGCAGCGTTGTAGCGGGAGGGTTTCAAGAGACCCAGTACTTC. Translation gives CSVVAGGFQETQYF.

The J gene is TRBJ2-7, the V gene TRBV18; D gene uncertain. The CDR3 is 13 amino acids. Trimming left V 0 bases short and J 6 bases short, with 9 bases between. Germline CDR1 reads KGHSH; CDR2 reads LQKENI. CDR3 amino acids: CASSPPLEGEQYF. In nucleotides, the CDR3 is TGTGCCAGCTCACCACCTCTTGAAGGCGAGCAGTACTTC.

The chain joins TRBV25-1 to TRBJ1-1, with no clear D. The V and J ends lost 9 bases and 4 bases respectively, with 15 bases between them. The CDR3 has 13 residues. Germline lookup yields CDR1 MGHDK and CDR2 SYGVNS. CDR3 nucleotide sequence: TGTGCCAGTCGATCCGGGGAGACCACTGAAGCTTTCTTT. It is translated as CASRSGETTEAFF.

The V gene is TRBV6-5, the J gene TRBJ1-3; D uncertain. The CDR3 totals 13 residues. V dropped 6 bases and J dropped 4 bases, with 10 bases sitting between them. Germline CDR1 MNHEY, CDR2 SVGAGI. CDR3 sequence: CASRRSLGNTIYF. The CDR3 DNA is TGTGCCAGCAGACGATCCCTGGGAAACACCATATATTTT.

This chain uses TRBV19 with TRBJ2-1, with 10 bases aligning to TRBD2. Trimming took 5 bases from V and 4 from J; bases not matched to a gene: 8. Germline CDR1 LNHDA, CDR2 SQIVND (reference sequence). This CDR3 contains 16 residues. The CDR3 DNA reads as TGTGCCAGTAGTCTACACCGGACTAGCGGTTACAATGAGCAGTTCTTC. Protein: CASSLHRTSGYNEQFF.

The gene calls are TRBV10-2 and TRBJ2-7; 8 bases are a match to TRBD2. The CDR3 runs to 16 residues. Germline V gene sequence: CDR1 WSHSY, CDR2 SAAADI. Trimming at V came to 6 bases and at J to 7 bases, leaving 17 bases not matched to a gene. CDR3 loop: CASRTTAGAGVWEQYF. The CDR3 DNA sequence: TGCGCCAGCAGGACGACAGCGGGAGCGGGGGTATGGGAGCAGTACTTC.

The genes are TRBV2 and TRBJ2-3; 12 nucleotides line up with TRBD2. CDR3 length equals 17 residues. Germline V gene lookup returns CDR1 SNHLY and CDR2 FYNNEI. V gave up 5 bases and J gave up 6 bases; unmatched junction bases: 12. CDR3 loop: CASSFPETSGSSDTQYF. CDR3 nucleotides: TGTGCCAGCAGTTTTCCCGAGACTAGCGGGAGCTCGGATACGCAGTATTTT.

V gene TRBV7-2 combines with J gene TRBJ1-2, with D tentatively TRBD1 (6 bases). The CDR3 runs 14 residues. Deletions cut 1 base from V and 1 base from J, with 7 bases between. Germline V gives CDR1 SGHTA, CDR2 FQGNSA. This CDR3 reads CASSLGQDNYGYTF. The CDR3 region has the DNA TGTGCCAGCAGCTTAGGACAGGATAACTATGGCTACACCTTC.

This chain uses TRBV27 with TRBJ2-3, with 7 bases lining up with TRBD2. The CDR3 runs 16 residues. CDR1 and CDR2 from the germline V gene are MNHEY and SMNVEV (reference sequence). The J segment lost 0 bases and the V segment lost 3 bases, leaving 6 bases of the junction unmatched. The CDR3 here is CASSLQLADSTDTQYF. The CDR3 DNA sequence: TGTGCCAGCAGTTTGCAGCTAGCGGATAGCACAGATACGCAGTATTTT.

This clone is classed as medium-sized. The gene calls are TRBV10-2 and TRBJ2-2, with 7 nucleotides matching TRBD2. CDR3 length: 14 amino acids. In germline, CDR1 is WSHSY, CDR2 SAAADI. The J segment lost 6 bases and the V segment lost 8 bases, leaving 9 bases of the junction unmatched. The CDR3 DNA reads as TGCGCCAGCTGTAGCGGGCAAAGCCCCGGGGAGCTGTTTTTT. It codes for CASCSGQSPGELFF.

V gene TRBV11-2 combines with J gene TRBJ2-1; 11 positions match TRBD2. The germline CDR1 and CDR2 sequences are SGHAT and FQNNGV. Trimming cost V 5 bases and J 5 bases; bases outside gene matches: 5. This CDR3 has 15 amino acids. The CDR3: CASSPGLAVNNEQFF. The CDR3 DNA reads TGTGCCAGCAGCCCGGGACTAGCGGTGAACAATGAGCAGTTCTTC.

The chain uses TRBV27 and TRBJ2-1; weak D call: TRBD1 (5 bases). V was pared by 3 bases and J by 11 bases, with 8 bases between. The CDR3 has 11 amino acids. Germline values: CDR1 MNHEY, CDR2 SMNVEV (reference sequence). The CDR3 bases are TGTGCCAGCAGTTTTCGACAGAAGCAGTTCTTC. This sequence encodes CASSFRQKQFF.

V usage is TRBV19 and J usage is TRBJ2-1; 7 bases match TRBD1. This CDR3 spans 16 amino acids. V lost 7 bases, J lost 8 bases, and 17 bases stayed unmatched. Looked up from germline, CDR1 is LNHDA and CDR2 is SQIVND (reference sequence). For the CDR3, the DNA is TGTGCCAGTACCCCGGTCGAGGGGGCCTCAAGGTATGAGCAGTTCTTC. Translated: CASTPVEGASRYEQFF.